This T cell receptor (beta chain) emerged from a study of PD-1 blockade in mismatch repair-deficient tumors. The CDR3 has 18 residues. Trimming removed 0 bases from V and 0 bases from J, with 15 bases in between. Germline CDR1 is MGHRA and CDR2 is YSYEKL. The TCR-sequenced patients were a few responders to pembrolizumab. Produced via immunoSEQ multiplex PCR; TCRdb's table is partial and in-frame only. The sample shows 120,000 or so clones, about 88% of them seen only once. The rearrangement joins TRBV4-1 to TRBJ2-1; the D is unclear. Material: peripheral blood, obtained 44 weeks after starting pembrolizumab. This receptor was obtained from an adult with mismatch repair-deficient cancer. The chain's CDR3 is CASSQESNRASSYNEQFF. DNA of the CDR3: TGCGCCAGCAGCCAAGAGTCCAACCGGGCAAGCTCCTACAATGAGCAGTTCTTC.